Following are 13 T cell receptor beta chains from one sample sequenced in a study of graft-versus-host responses after intestinal transplantation. These receptors lack a known antigen. Profiling relied on immunoSEQ multiplex PCR, and the TCRdb table lists in-frame clones only, not all of them. The data show 75,000 to 95,000 clones, with approximately 94% seen just once and about 2% held by the top ten. The sequencing here drew on unstimulated CD8+ T cells sorted from spleen or lymph node cells, taken before intestinal transplant. These receptors all stem from a human donor who received an intestinal transplant.

This clone is a singleton in its sample. Different DNA sequences within this sample yield the same CDR3. The J gene is TRBJ1-2, the V gene TRBV4-3; no reliable D call. The CDR3 extends over 14 amino acids. The germline V and J ends were trimmed by 0 bases and 0 bases, with 5 bases remaining between them. From germline, CDR1 is LGHNA and CDR2 YSLEER. The CDR3 nucleotides read TGCGCCAGCAGCCAAGATCGGGCTAACTATGGCTACACCTTC. Amino acids: CASSQDRANYGYTF.

The chain carries TRBV5-6 and TRBJ1-2; TRBD1 agrees at 9 bases. There are 15 residues in the CDR3. Trimming at V came to 3 bases and at J to 2 bases, leaving 5 bases not matched to a gene. In germline, CDR1 is SGHDT, CDR2 YYEEEE. The CDR3 is CASSWGTGPNYGYTF. The CDR3 region has the DNA TGTGCCAGCAGCTGGGGGACAGGGCCCAACTATGGCTACACCTTC.

The rearrangement uses TRBV27 and TRBJ2-1, with a weak D call TRBD2 (5 bases). CDR3 length: 16 amino acids. Trimming left V 0 bases short and J 2 bases short, with 11 bases between. The germline CDR1 and CDR2 sequences are MNHEY and SMNVEV (reference sequence). Here the CDR3 reads CASSLSLAMPYNEQFF. The DNA of the CDR3 is TGTGCCAGCAGTTTATCCCTAGCTATGCCCTACAATGAGCAGTTCTTC.

J is TRBJ2-7 and V is TRBV5-8; D is perhaps TRBD1 (6 bases). This CDR3 comprises 15 residues. V was shortened by 0 bases and J by 5 bases, with 15 bases between the two germline ends. The germline V gene has CDR1 SGHTS and CDR2 YDEGEE. The CDR3 sequence is CASSLAEQGGNEQYF. CDR3 in DNA: TGTGCCAGCAGCTTGGCGGAACAGGGCGGCAACGAGCAGTACTTC.

The chain links TRBV27 to TRBJ1-4; 12 bases align to TRBD1. V lost 2 bases and J lost 6; bases outside the gene matches: 4. This CDR3 has 16 amino acids. CDR1 MNHEY and CDR2 SMNVEV come from the germline V gene (reference sequence). The CDR3 DNA is TGTGCCAGCAGTTTAGGGACAGGGGGCGCTGATGAAAAACTGTTTTTT. Translated: CASSLGTGGADEKLFF.

This chain connects TRBV7-8 to TRBJ2-4; 8 bases map to TRBD2. In germline, CDR1 is SGHVS, CDR2 FQNEAQ. This CDR3 comprises 17 residues. Trimming at V came to 6 bases and at J to 1 base, leaving 11 bases not matched to a gene. The DNA of the CDR3 is TGTGCCAGCAGGGAACTAGCGGCCGGGGGGGCCAAAAACATTCAGTACTTC. It yields the protein CASRELAAGGAKNIQYF.

This chain connects TRBV19 to TRBJ1-5; 9 nucleotides line up with TRBD1. The germline V gene has CDR1 LNHDA and CDR2 SQIVND (reference sequence). V shed 5 bases, J shed 6 bases, and the junction held 5 bases outside the gene matches. The CDR3 is 14 residues long. DNA for the CDR3: TGTGCCAGTAGTCTCGGGACAGGGTCTCAGCCCCAGCATTTT. This sequence encodes CASSLGTGSQPQHF.

V and J are TRBV29-1 and TRBJ2-7; D remains unclear. Trimming took 4 bases from V and 3 from J, leaving 13 bases between them. This CDR3 comprises 13 residues. Germline CDR1 reads SQVTM; CDR2 reads ANQGSEA. Here the CDR3 reads CSVVSSPNYEQYF. The CDR3 coding sequence is TGCAGCGTTGTGTCTAGTCCCAACTACGAGCAGTACTTC.

The rearrangement links TRBV11-2 to TRBJ2-2, with 7 bases lining up with TRBD2. The germline V gene has CDR1 SGHAT and CDR2 FQNNGV. This CDR3 has 16 amino acids. V dropped 0 bases and J dropped 4; count of bases not matched to a gene: 5. For the CDR3, the DNA is TGTGCCAGCAGCTTAGAGGGCGGGGGAGGCACCGGGGAGCTGTTTTTT. Translation gives CASSLEGGGGTGELFF.

The V and J genes are TRBV13 and TRBJ2-7; 9 nucleotides line up with TRBD2. Trimming took 5 bases from V and 5 from J; bases not matched to a gene: 7. The CDR3 spans 14 residues. Germline V gene lookup returns CDR1 PRHDT and CDR2 FYEKMQ (reference sequence). The CDR3 DNA is TGTGCCAGCAGCCTAACTAGCGGGCCCCACGAGCAGTACTTC. Its protein is CASSLTSGPHEQYF.

Points on this clone: This sample also contains other DNA sequences that code for the same CDR3. The V call is TRBV19, the J call TRBJ1-2, with 7 nucleotides matching TRBD1. V shed 6 bases and J 5 bases; nucleotides not matched to a gene: 3. This CDR3 spans 12 amino acids. Germline V lookup: CDR1 LNHDA, CDR2 SQIVND (reference sequence). This CDR3 reads CASRGTVYGYTF. The CDR3, as DNA: TGTGCCAGTAGGGGGACAGTATATGGCTACACCTTC.

The V call is TRBV4-3, the J call TRBJ1-1; the D is unclear. Trimming shortened V by 0 bases and J by 2 bases, and 10 bases separated the two germline ends. Germline V CDR1 and CDR2: LGHNA, YSLEER. CDR3 length equals 15 residues. The CDR3 here is CASSQEWEGNTEAFF. The CDR3 DNA reads as TGCGCCAGCAGCCAAGAGTGGGAGGGTAACACTGAAGCTTTCTTT.

The chain has TRBV5-6 and TRBJ1-2; 9 nucleotides align to TRBD1. Germline CDR1 and CDR2: SGHDT and YYEEEE. With V trimmed by 3 bases and J by 2 bases, 5 bases remained unmatched. This CDR3 is built from 15 residues. The chain's CDR3 is CASSWGTGQNYGYTF. In nucleotides, the CDR3 is TGTGCCAGCAGCTGGGGGACAGGGCAGAACTATGGCTACACCTTC.